Listed below are T cell receptor beta chains from one sample, sequenced in a study of blood T cell repertoires in COVID-19. Sequenced by immunoSEQ multiplex PCR; TCRdb stores in-frame clones only, minus some. Of around 300,000 clones in the sample, 87% were seen once. The sequenced sample was PBMCs or T cells enriched from blood (not recorded which). The receptors originated from a woman in her thirties or forties who had recovered from COVID-19. CDR3s include the opening cysteine and the closing phenylalanine or tryptophan. The D gene is left open where the match is weak. A row's size may be missing; if present it is once, few, many or a size class.

J gene,clone size,D gene,V gene,CDR3 DNA,CDR3 protein
TRBJ1-2,once,TRBD1,TRBV25-1,TGTGCCAGCAGTGAATATCAGGGGGTGGATGGCTACACCTTC,CASSEYQGVDGYTF
TRBJ1-4,.,.,TRBV5-6,TGTGCCAGCAGCTTGGAGCGATCTAATGAAAAACTGTTTTTT,CASSLERSNEKLFF
TRBJ1-4,.,TRBD1,TRBV5-1,TGCGCCAGCTCGCAGCGGGACAGGGGGCGATACACTAATGAAAAACTGTTTTTT,CASSQRDRGRYTNEKLFF
TRBJ2-5,.,.,TRBV28,TGTGCCAGCAGTGCAGGGCGAGAGACCCAGTACTTC,CASSAGRETQYF
TRBJ1-2,.,TRBD1,TRBV6-5,TGTGCCAGCAGTCCCCCCCGGGGACAGGGGGCTGGCTACACCTTC,CASSPPRGQGAGYTF
TRBJ1-1,.,.,TRBV7-9,TGTGCCAGCAGCCCTAGACAGGCCTTGAACACTGAAGCTTTCTTT,CASSPRQALNTEAFF
TRBJ1-1,.,.,TRBV5-1,TGCGCCAGCAGTAGTCCCCCCCGGACTGAAGCTTTCTTT,CASSSPPRTEAFF
TRBJ2-1,.,TRBD2,TRBV6-5,TGTGCCAGCCGGGCTAGCGGGAGTTACAATGAGCAGTTCTTC,CASRASGSYNEQFF
TRBJ2-2,.,.,TRBV19,TGTGCCAGTACTCGCACCGGGGAGCTGTTTTTT,CASTRTGELFF
TRBJ2-2,.,.,TRBV7-9,TGTGCCAGCAGCCAGGGTCAGGGAAGACTGTTCGGGGAGCTGTTTTTT,CASSQGQGRLFGELFF
TRBJ2-7,once,.,TRBV2,TGTGCCAGCACCACCGGACACAAGAGCTCCTACGAGCAGTACTTC,CASTTGHKSSYEQYF
TRBJ1-2,.,.,TRBV5-1,TGCGCCAGCAGCCCCGACAGCACCTATGGCTACACCTTC,CASSPDSTYGYTF
TRBJ1-2,.,TRBD1,TRBV19,TGTGCCAGCCAGAGACAGGGGGCGGATTATGGCTACACCTTC,CASQRQGADYGYTF
TRBJ1-2,.,TRBD1,TRBV28,TGTGCCAGCGGAACCGGGACAGGGGGGAATAATGGCTACACCTTC,CASGTGTGGNNGYTF
TRBJ2-7,.,.,TRBV19,TGTGCCACTCTGGGCTCTGGCCTCGGCGAGCAGTACTTC,CATLGSGLGEQYF
TRBJ2-1,.,.,TRBV30,TGTGCCTGGAGTGCAGACTCGAGCTCCTACAATGAGCAGTTCTTC,CAWSADSSSYNEQFF